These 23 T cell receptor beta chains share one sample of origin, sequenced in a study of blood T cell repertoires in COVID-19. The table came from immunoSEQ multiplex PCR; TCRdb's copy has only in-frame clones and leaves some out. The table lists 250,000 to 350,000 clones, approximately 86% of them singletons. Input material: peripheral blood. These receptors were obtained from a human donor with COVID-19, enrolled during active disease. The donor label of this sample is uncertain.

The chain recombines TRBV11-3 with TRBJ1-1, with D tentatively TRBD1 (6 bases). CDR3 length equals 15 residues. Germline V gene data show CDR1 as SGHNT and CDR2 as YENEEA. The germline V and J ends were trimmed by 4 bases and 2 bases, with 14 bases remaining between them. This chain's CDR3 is CASSSEQGHNTEAFF. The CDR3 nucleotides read TGTGCCAGCAGCTCAGAGCAGGGACATAACACTGAAGCTTTCTTT. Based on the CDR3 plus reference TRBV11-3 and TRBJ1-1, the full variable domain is EAGVVQSPRYKIIEKKQPVAFWCNPISGHNTLYWYLQNLGQGPELLIRYENEEAVDDSQLPKDRFSAERLKGVDSTLKIQPAELGDSAVYLCASSSEQGHNTEAFFGQGTRLTVV.

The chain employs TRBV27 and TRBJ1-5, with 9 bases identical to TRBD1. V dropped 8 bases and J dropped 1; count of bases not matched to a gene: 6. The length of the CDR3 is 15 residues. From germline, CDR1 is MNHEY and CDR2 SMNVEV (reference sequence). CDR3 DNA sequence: TGTGCCAGCCATCCACAGGGGGCGAGCAATCAGCCCCAGCATTTT. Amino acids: CASHPQGASNQPQHF.

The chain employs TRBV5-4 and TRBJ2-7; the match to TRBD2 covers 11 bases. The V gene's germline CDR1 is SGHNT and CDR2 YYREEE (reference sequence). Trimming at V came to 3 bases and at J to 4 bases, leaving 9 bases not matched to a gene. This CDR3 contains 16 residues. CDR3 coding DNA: TGTGCCAGCAGCTCGGGACTAGCGGTTCTCGGGTACGAGCAGTACTTC. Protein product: CASSSGLAVLGYEQYF.

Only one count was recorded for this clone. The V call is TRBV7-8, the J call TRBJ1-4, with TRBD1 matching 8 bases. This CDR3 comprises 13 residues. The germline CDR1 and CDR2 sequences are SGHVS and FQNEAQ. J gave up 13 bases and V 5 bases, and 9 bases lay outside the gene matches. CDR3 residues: CASSTGGQGRLFF. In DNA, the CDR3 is TGTGCCAGCAGCACGGGAGGACAGGGTAGACTGTTTTTT.

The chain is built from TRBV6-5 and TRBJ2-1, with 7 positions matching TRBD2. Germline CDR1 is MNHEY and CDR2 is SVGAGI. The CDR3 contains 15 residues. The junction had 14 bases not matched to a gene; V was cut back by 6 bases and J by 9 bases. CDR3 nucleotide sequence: TGTGCCAGCAGCTACCCTGGTGGGGGGGAAGCTGAGCAGTTCTTC. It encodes CASSYPGGGEAEQFF.

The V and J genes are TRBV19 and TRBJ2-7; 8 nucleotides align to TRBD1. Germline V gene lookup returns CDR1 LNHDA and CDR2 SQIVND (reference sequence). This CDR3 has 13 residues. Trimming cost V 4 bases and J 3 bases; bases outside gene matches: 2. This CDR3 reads CASSTDRDYEQYF. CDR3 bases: TGTGCCAGTAGTACGGACAGGGACTACGAGCAGTACTTC.

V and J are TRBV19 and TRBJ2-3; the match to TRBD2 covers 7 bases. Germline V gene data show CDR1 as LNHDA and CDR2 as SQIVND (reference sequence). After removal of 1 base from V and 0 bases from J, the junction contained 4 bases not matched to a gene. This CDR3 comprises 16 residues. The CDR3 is CASSIGRESSTDTQYF. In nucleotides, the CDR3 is TGTGCCAGTAGTATAGGGCGGGAGTCTAGCACAGATACGCAGTATTTT.

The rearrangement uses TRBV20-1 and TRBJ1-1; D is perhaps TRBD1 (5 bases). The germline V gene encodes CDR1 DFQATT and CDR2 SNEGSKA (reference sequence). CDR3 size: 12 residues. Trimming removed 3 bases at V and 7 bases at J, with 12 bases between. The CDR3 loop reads CSASLQGREAFF. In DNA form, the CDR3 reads TGCAGTGCTAGTCTCCAGGGCCGTGAAGCTTTCTTT.

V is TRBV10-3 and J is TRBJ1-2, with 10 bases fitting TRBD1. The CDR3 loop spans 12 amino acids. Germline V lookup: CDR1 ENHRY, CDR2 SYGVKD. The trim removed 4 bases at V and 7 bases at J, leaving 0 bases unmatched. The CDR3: CAISGDRGGYTF. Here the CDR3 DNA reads TGTGCCATCAGTGGGGACAGGGGTGGCTACACCTTC.

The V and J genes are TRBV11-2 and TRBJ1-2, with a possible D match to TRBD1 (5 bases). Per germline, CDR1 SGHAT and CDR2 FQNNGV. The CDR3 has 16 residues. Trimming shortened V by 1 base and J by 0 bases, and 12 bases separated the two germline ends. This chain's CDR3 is CASSLVQGPTNYGYTF. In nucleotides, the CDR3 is TGTGCCAGCAGCTTAGTCCAGGGCCCCACTAACTATGGCTACACCTTC.

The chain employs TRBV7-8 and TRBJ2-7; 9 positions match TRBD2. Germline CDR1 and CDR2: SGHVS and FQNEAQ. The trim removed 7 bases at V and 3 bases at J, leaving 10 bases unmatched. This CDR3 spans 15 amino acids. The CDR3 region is CASTHPSGRNYEQYF. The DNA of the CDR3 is TGTGCCAGCACCCACCCCAGCGGGAGGAACTACGAGCAGTACTTC.

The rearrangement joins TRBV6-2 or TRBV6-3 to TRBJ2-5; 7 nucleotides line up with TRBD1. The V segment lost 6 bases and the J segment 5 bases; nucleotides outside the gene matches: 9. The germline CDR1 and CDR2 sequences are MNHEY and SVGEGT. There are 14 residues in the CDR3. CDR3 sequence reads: CASSRKTGLETQYF. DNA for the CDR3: TGTGCCAGCAGCCGGAAGACAGGGTTGGAGACCCAGTACTTC.

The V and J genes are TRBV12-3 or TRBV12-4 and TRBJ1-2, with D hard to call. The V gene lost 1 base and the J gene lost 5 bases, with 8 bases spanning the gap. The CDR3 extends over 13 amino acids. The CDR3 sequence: CASSLDRRYGYTF. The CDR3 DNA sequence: TGTGCCAGCAGTTTAGACCGGCGGTATGGCTACACCTTC.

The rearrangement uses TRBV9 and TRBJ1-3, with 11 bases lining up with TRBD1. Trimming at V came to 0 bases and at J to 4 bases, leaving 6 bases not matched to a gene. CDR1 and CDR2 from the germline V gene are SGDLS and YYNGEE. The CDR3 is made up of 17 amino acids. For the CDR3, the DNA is TGTGCCAGCAGCGTAGCCCCAGGACAGGGGGCCGGAAACACCATATATTTT. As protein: CASSVAPGQGAGNTIYF. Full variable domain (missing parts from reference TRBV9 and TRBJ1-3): DSGVTQTPKHLITATGQRVTLRCSPRSGDLSVYWYQQSLDQGLQFLIQYYNGEERAKGNILERFSAQQFPDLHSELNLSSLELGDSALYFCASSVAPGQGAGNTIYFGEGSWLTVV.

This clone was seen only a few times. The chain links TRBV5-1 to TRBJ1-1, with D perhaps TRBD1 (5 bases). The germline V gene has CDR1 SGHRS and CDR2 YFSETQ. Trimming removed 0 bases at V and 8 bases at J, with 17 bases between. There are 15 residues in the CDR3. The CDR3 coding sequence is TGCGCCAGCAGCTTGGCTGGTTCAGGGTGGGAAGAAGCTTTCTTT. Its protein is CASSLAGSGWEEAFF.

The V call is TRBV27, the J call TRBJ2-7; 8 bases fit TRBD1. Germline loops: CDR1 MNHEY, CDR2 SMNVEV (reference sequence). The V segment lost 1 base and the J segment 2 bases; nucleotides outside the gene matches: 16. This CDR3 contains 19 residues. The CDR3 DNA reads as TGTGCCAGCAGTTTATTGGCGGCGGGACAACAGGGGGTTACCTACGAGCAGTACTTC. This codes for CASSLLAAGQQGVTYEQYF.

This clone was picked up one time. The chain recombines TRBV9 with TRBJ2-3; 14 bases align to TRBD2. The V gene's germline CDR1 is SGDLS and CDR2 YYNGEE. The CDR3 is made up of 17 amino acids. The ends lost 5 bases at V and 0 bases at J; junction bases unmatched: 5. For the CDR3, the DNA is TGTGCCAGCAGTGGGACTAGCGGGAGCCCTAGCACAGATACGCAGTATTTT. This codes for CASSGTSGSPSTDTQYF.

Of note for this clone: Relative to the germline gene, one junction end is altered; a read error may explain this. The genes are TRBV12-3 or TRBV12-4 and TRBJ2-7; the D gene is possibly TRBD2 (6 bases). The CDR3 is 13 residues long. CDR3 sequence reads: CASSLAASYEQYF. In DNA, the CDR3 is TGTGCCAGCAGCTTAGCGGCCTCCTACGAGCAGTACTTC.

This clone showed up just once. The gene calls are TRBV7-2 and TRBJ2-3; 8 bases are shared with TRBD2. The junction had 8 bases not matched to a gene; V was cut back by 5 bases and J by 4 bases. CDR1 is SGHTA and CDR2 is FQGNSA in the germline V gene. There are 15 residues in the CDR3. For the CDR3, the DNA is TGTGCCAGCAGCCCGGGAGGCGGGAGGCCAGATACGCAGTATTTT. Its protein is CASSPGGGRPDTQYF.

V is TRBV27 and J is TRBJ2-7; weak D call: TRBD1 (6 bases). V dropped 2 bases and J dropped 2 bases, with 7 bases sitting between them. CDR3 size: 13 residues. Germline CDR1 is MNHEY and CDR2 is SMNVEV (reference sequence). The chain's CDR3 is CASSLRQAYEQYF. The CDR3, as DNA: TGTGCCAGCAGTTTACGACAGGCCTACGAGCAGTACTTC.

CDR3 loop: CASSTRTSGSETQYF. The CDR3 DNA reads TGTGCCAGCAGCACCCGGACTAGCGGGAGCGAGACCCAGTACTTC. V usage is TRBV7-2 and J usage is TRBJ2-5; 13 positions agree with TRBD2. The CDR3 covers 15 residues. The V gene's germline CDR1 is SGHTA and CDR2 FQGNSA. The V segment lost 5 bases and the J segment 5 bases; nucleotides outside the gene matches: 5.

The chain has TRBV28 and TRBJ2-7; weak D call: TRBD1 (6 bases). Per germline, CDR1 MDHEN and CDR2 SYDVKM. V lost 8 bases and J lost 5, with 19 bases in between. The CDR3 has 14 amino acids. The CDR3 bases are TGTGCCAGCTCCACCCTAGGGACATCCCACGAGCAGTACTTC. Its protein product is CASSTLGTSHEQYF.

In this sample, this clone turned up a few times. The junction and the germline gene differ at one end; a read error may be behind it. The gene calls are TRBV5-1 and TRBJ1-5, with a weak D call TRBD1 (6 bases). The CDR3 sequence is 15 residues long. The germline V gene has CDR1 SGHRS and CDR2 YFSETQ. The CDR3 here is CASSLGPRGNQPQHF. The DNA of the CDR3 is TGCGCCAGCAGTTTGGGGCCCAGGGGTAATCAGCCCCAGCATTTT.